This T cell receptor (beta chain) derives from a study of cytomegalovirus exposure and HLA in healthy donors. CDR1 is LNHNV and CDR2 is YYDKDF in the germline V gene (reference sequence). J lost 8 bases, V lost 0 bases, and 10 bases had no gene match. CDR3 length: 16 residues. Primers: 60 Vbeta forward and 13 Jbeta reverse. Generated by immunoSEQ multiplex PCR, the TCRdb table keeps only in-frame clones and is missing some. Among some 100,000 clones listed, less than 65% were seen once. This clone showed up just a few times. Its antigen is still unknown. Regarding the study as a whole: Judged likely to be a sequencing artifact was a cluster of highly shared sequence variants. Per a prior analysis, the majority of TCR beta V segments were productive roughly 90% or roughly 30% of the time.

The clonotype originates from a woman in her thirties in good health and CMV-seropositive. The sequenced sample consisted of PBMCs. The rearrangement links TRBV15 to TRBJ1-2; 9 bases match TRBD1. CDR3 nucleotide sequence: TGTGCCACCAGCAGAGATCAACAGGGGGCCGTAGGAGGCTACACCTTC. Translation gives CATSRDQQGAVGGYTF.